This T cell receptor (beta chain) appears in the sequencing data of a study of OX40 agonist ivuxolimab in advanced cancers. Turning to the overall study: Ivuxolimab was an agonistic, fully human IgG2 monoclonal antibody directed against OX40 (CD134), a costimulatory receptor. Intravenous ivuxolimab was administered to patients every 2 weeks at six dose levels: 0.01, 0.1, 0.3, 1.5, 3 and 10 mg/kg. The paper describes the monotherapy dose-escalation part (N ≈ 50 patients) of the phase I trial of ivuxolimab. Prior anti-PD-1, anti-PD-L1 or anti-CTLA-4 therapy was permitted, and checkpoint inhibitors had been received by less than 45% of dose-escalation patients. In the dose-escalation cohort, roughly 80% of patients were male, and the mean age was approximately 60 years, with a range of roughly 23 to 85. The point of sequencing TCRbeta in the periphery was to test whether ivuxolimab changed TCR sequence diversity and drove clonal T-cell expansion. Partial responses occurred in three dose-escalation patients, of whom one had hepatocellular carcinoma and two had cutaneous melanoma. Of the approximately 50 patients in dose escalation, around 19 had hepatocellular carcinoma, approximately 15 had melanoma, 9 had renal cell carcinoma and 9 had head and neck cancer.

As concerns this clone: Its antigen target is currently unknown. No base-level quality is on record; no much larger clone is a single base apart.

Patients with autoimmune disease history or receiving systemic immunosuppression were excluded from the trial. In every dose cohort, peripheral blood was drawn for TCR sequencing at baseline, cycle 4 day 1, and cycle 7 day 1. The samples were taken from a phase I, first-in-human, multicenter, open-label dose-escalation trial of ivuxolimab. Adults with locally advanced or metastatic head and neck squamous cell, hepatocellular, melanoma or renal cell carcinoma were enrolled in the trial. Before TCR sequencing, CD4+ T cells and CD8+ T cells were sorted from peripheral blood as separate populations. Looking up the germline V gene yields CDR1 SNHLY and CDR2 FYNNEI. Reading from cysteine to phenylalanine, the CDR3 counts 13 amino acids. The entry retains the CDR3 DNA only, 39 bases that are in frame from base 1. The germline ends are 7 bases apart after V is trimmed by 2 bases and J by 6 bases. General conclusions and limits of the study: After ivuxolimab, CD8+ T cells had more expanded clones than CD4+ T cells on average. The antigen specificity of the peripheral T cells that underwent clonal expansion was not determined. In the 0.1-3.0 mg/kg groups, partial responders were among the patients with the lowest normalized peripheral clonal expansion, particularly in CD8+ T cells. Low levels of normalized T-cell clonal expansion were also seen in some nonresponding patients. Clonal expansion of both CD4+ and CD8+ blood T cells was observed from baseline to week 6 at doses 0.1 to 3.0 mg/kg.

For sequencing of the TCRbeta CDR3 region, genomic DNA was extracted from the sorted cells. The immunoSEQ Assay was used to sequence the TCRbeta CDR3 regions. Entries here come from immuneACCESS through TCRdb and include only in-frame sequences with V and J called. Some clones fail to appear in such tables; in the studies checked, an unresolved V gene covers under half of the shortfall, and the cause of the remainder is unknown. The sample contains 72,000 or so clones, almost 90% of them found a single time. The top ten clonotypes cover approximately 0.86% of the sample. This receptor chain uses TRBV2 and TRBJ2-2, and perhaps TRBD2 as D gene, on 5 matching bases. The sequence came from an adult with an advanced solid tumor such as melanoma, head and neck, liver or kidney cancer. The sequencing here drew on CD4+ or CD8+ T cells sorted from blood, taken in a trial of the OX40 agonist ivuxolimab. The CDR3 loop reads CASSESLAGELFF. The DNA is TGTGCCAGCAGTGAATCACTAGCCGGGGAGCTGTTTTTT.